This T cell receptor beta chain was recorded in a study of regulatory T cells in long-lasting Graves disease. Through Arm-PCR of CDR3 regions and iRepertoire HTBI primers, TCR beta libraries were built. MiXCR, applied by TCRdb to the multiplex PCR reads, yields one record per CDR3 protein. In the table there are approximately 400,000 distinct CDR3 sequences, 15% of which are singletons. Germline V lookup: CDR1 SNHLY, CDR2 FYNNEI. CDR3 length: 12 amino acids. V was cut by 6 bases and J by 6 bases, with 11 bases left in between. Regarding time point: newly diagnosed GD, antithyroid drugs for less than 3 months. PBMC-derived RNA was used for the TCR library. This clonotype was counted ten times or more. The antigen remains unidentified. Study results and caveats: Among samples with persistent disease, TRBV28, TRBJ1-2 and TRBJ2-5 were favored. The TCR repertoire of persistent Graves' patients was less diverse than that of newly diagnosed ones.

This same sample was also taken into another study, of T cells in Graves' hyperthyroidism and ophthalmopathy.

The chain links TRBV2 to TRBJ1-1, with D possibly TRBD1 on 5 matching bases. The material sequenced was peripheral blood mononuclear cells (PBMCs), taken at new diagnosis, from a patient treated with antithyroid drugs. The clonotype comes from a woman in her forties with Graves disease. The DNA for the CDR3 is TGTGCCAGCAGAGAGGGGAGGCCTGAAGCTTTCTTT. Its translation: CASREGRPEAFF.